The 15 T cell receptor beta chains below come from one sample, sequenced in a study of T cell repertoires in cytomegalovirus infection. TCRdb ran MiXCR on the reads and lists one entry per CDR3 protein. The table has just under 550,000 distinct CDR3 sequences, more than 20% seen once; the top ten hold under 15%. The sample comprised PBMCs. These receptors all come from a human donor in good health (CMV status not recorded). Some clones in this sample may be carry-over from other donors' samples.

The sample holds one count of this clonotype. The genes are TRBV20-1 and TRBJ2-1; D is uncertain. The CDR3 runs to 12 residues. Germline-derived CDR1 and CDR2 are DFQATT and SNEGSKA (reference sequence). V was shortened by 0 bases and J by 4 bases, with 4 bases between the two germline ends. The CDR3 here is CSARDWYNEQFF. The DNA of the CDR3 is TGCAGTGCTAGAGACTGGTACAATGAGCAGTTCTTC.

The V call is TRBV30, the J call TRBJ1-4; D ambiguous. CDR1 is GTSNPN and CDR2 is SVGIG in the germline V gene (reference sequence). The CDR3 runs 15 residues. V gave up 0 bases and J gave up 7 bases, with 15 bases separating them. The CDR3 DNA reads TGTGCCTGGAGTGTACGAAAGGAGGTTGGTGAAAAACTGTTTTTT. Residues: CAWSVRKEVGEKLFF. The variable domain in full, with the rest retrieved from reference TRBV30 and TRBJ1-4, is SQTIHQWPATLVQPVGSPLSLECTVEGTSNPNLYWYRQAAGRGLQLLFYSVGIGQISSEVPQNLSASRPQDRQFILSSKKLLLSDSGFYLCAWSVRKEVGEKLFFGSGTQLSVL.

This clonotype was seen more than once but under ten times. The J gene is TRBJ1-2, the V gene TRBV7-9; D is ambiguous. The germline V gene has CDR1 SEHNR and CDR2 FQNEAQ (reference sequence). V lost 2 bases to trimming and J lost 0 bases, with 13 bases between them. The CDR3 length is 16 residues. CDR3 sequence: CASSLTSGIANYGYTF. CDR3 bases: TGTGCCAGCAGCTTAACCTCAGGAATAGCTAACTATGGCTACACCTTC.

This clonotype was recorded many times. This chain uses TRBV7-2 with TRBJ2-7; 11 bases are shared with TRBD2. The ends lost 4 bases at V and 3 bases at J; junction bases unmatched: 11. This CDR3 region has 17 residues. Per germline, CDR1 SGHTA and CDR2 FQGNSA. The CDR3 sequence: CASSSPRVAGGHYEQYF. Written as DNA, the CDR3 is TGTGCCAGCAGCTCACCCCGGGTAGCGGGAGGGCACTACGAGCAGTACTTC.

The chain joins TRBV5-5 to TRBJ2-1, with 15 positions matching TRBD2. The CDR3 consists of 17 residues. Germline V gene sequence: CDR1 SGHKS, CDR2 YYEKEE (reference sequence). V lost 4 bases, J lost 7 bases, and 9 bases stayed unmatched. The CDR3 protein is CASSVPGLAGGTNEQFF. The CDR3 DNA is TGTGCCAGCAGCGTTCCGGGACTAGCGGGAGGAACTAATGAGCAGTTCTTC.

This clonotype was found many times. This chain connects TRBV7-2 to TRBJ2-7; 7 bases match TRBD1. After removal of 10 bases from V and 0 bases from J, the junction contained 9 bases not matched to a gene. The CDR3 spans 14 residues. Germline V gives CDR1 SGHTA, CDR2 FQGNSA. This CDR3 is CATSYGTASYEQYF. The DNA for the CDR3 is TGTGCCACCTCCTACGGGACAGCCTCCTACGAGCAGTACTTC.

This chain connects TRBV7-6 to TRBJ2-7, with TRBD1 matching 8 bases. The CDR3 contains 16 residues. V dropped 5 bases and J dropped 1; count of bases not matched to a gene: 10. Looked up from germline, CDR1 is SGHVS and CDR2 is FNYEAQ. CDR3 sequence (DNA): TGTGCCAGCAGCCCACCCCCAGGACAGGGATCCTACGAGCAGTACTTC. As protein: CASSPPPGQGSYEQYF. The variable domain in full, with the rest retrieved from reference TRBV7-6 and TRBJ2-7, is GAGVSQSPRYKVTKRGQDVALRCDPISGHVSLYWYRQALGQGPEFLTYFNYEAQQDKSGLPNDRFSAERPEGSISTLTIQRTEQRDSAMYRCASSPPPGQGSYEQYFGPGTRLTVT.

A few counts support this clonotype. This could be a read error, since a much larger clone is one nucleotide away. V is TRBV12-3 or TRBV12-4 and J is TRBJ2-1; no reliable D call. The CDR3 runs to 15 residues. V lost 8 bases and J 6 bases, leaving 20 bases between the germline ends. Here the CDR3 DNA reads TGTGCCAGCGGCCCACGGTCCGGCATCATCAATGAGCAGTTCTTC. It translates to CASGPRSGIINEQFF.

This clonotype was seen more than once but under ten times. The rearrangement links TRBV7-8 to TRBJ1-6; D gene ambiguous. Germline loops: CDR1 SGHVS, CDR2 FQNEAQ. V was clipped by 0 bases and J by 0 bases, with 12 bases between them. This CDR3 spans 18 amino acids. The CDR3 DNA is TGTGCCAGCAGCTTAGCGTTACCGTCAAGCTCCTATAATTCACCCCTCCACTTT. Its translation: CASSLALPSSSYNSPLHF.

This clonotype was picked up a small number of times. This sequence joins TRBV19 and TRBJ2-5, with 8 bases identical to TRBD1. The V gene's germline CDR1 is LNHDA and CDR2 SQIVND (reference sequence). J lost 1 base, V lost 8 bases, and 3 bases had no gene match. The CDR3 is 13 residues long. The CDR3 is CASGTGPQETQYF. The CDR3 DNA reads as TGTGCCAGTGGGACAGGACCCCAAGAGACCCAGTACTTC.

CDR3 region: CAATAGLGTEAFF. As DNA, the CDR3 is TGTGCCGCCACGGCTGGGCTCGGCACTGAAGCTTTCTTT. J is TRBJ1-1 and V is TRBV6-6; D is unresolved. This CDR3 has 13 amino acids. CDR1 is MNHNY and CDR2 is SVGAGI in the germline V gene (reference sequence). The V end lost 11 bases, the J end lost 4 bases, and 17 bases lay between the germline ends.

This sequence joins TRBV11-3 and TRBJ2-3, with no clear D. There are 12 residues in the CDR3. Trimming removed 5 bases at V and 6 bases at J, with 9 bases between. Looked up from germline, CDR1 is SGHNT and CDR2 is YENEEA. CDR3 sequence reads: CASSHGPDTQYF. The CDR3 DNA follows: TGTGCCAGCAGCCACGGTCCCGATACGCAGTATTTT. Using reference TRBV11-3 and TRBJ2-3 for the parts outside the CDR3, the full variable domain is EAGVVQSPRYKIIEKKQPVAFWCNPISGHNTLYWYLQNLGQGPELLIRYENEEAVDDSQLPKDRFSAERLKGVDSTLKIQPAELGDSAVYLCASSHGPDTQYFGPGTRLTVL.

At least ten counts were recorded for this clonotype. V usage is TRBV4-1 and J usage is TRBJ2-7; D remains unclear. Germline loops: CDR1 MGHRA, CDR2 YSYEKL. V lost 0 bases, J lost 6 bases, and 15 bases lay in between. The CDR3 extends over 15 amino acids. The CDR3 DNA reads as TGCGCCAGCAGCCAAGAAGTGGGCATCCTCGGCGAGCAGTACTTC. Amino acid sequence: CASSQEVGILGEQYF.

The CDR3 loop is CASTEAGEQFF. The CDR3 DNA reads as TGTGCCAGCACCGAAGCGGGAGAGCAGTTCTTC. The rearrangement links TRBV28 to TRBJ2-1; 7 nucleotides agree with TRBD2. The trim removed 7 bases at V and 10 bases at J, leaving 4 bases unmatched. This CDR3 spans 11 amino acids. Germline V CDR1 and CDR2: MDHEN, SYDVKM.

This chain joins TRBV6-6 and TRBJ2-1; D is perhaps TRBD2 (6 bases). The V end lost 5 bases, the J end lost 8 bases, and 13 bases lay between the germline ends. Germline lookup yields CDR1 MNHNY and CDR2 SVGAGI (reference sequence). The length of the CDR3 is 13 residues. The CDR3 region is CASSGDSFDEQFF. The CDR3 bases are TGTGCCAGCAGTGGGGACTCTTTCGATGAGCAGTTCTTC.